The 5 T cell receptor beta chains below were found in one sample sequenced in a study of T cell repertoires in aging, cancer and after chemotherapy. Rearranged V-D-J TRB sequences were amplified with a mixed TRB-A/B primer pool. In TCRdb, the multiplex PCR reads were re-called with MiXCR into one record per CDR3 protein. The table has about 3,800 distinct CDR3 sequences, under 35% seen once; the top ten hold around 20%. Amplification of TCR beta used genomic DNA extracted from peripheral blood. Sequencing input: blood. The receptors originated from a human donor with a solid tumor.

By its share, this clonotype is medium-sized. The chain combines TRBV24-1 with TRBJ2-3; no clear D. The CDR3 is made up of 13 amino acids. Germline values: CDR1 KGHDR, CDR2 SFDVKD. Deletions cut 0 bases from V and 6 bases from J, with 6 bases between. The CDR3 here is CATSDLHQDTQYF. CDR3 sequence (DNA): TGTGCCACCAGTGATTTGCACCAGGATACGCAGTATTTT.

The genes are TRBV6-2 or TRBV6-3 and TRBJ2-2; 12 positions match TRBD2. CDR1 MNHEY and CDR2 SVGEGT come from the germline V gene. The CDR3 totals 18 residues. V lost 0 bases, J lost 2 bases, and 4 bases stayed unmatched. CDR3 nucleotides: TGTGCCAGCAGTTACTCGACTAGCGGGAGCTCCAACACCGGGGAGCTGTTTTTT. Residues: CASSYSTSGSSNTGELFF.

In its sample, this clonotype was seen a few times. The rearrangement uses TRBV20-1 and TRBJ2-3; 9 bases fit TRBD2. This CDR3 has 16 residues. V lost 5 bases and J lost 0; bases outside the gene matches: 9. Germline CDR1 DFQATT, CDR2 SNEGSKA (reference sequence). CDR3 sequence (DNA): TGCAGTGCTGGGGCGGGGGGGCCCTGGAGCACAGATACGCAGTATTTT. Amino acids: CSAGAGGPWSTDTQYF.

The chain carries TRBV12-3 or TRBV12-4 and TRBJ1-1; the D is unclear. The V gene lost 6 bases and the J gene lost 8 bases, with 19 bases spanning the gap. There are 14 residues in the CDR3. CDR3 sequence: CASSPLSGEREAFF. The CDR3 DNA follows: TGTGCCAGCAGCCCCTTGAGCGGGGAGCGGGAAGCTTTCTTT.

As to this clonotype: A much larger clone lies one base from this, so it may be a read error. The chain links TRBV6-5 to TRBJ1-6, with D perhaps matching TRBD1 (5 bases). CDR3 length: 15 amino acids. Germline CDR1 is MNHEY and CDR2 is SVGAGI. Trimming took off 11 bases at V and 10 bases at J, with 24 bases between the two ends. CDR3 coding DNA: TGTGCCTTGAACTACTCGCAGGGTCTGGGATCACCCCTCCACTTT. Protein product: CALNYSQGLGSPLHF.